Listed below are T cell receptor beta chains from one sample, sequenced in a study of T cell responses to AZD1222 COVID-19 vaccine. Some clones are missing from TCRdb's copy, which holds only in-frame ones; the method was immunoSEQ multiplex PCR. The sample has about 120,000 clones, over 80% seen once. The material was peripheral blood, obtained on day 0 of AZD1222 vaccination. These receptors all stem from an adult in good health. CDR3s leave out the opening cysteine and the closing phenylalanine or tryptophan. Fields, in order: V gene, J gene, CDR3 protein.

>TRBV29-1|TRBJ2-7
SIRSGTGNYEQY
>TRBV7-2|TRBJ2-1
ASSLWENEQF
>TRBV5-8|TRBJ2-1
ASTLMASGWNEQF
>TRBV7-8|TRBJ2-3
ASSSSGQPGTDTQY
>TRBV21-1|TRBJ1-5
ASSNSRMSSNQPQH
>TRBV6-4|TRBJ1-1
ASSFQYGTEAF
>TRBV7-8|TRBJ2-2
ASSLYVGGNTGELF
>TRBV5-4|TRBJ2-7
ASSPGQGGYEQY
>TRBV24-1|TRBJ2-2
ATSAGNPNTGELF
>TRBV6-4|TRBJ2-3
ATRDPPADTQY
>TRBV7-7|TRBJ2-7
ASSPGQGSPIRIYEQY
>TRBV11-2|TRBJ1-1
ASSSQGEATEAF
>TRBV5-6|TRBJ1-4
ASSRPGQANEKLF
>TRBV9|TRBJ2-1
ASSAAGWRGNNEQF
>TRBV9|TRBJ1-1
ASSVKGLNTEAF
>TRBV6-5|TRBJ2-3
ASRFPGSADTQY
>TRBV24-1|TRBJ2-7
ATSDYNYEQY
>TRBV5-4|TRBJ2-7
ASSLRTDSYEQY
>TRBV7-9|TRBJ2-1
ASSSPQGVSYNEQF
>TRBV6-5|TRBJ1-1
ASSYTLPGGEKAF
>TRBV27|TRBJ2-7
ASSPLASTHTYEQY
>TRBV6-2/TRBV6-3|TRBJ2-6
ASSYSGSGANVLT
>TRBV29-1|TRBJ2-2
SVEAVKAGELF
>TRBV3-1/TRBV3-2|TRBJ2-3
ASSQGQLTDTQY
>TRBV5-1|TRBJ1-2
ASSLGDPGLYGYT
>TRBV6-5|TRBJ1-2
ASSYGQFIQNYGYT
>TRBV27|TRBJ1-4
ASSRDRTGNEKLF
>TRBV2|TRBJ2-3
ASSGPGTDTQY